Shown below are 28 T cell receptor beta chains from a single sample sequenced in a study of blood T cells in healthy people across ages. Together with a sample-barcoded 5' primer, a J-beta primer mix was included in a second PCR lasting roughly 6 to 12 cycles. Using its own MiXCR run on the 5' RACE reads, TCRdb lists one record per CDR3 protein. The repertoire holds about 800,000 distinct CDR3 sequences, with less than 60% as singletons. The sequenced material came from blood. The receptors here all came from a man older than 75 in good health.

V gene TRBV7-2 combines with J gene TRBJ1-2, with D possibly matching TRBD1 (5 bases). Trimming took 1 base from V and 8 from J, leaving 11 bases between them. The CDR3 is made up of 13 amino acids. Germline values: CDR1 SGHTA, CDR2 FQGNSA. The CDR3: CASSLVSQGGYTF. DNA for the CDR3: TGTGCCAGCAGCTTAGTCAGTCAGGGCGGCTACACCTTC.

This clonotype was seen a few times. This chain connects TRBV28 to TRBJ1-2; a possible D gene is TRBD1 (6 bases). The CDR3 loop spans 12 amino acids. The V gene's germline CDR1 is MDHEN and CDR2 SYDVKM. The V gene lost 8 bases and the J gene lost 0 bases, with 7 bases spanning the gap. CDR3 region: CASGQPNYGYTF. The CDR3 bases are TGTGCCAGCGGACAGCCTAACTATGGCTACACCTTC.

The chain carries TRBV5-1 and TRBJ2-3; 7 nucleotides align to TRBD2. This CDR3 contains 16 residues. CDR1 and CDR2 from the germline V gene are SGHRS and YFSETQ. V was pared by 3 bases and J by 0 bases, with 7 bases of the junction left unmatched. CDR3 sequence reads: CASSYRLAPSTDTQYF. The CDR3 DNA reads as TGCGCCAGCAGCTACAGACTAGCTCCTAGCACAGATACGCAGTATTTT.

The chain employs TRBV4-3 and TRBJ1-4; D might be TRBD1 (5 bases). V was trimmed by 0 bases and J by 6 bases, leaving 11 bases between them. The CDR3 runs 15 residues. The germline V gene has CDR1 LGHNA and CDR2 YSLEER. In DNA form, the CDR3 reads TGCGCCAGCAGCCAAGAATCCAGGGCTCATGAAAAACTGTTTTTT. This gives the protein CASSQESRAHEKLFF.

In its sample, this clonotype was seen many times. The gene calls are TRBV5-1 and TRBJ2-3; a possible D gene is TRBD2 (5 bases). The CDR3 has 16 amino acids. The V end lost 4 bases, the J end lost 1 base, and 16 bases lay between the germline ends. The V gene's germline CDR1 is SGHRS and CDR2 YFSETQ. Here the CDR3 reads CASSPLFGSGTDTQYF. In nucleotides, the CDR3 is TGCGCCAGCAGCCCCCTTTTCGGTAGCGGCACAGATACGCAGTATTTT.

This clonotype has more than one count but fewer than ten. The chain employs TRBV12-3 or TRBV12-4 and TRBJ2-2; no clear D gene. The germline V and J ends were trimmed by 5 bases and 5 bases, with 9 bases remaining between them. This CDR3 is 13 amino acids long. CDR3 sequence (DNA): TGTGCCAGCAGTCGGCTTGAAACCGGGGAGCTGTTTTTT. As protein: CASSRLETGELFF.

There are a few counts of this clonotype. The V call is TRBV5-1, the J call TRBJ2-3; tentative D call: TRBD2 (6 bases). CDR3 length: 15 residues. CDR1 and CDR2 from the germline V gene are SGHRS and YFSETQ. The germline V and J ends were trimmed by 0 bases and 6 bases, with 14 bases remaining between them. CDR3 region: CASSLDGSEFDTQYF. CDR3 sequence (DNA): TGCGCCAGCAGCTTGGACGGGAGCGAATTTGATACGCAGTATTTT.

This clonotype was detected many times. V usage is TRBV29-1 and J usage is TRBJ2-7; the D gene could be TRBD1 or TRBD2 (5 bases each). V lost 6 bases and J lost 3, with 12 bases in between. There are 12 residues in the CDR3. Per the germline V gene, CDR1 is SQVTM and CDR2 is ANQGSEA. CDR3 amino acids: CSVGDAHYEQYF. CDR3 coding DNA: TGCAGCGTAGGGGACGCGCACTACGAGCAGTACTTC.

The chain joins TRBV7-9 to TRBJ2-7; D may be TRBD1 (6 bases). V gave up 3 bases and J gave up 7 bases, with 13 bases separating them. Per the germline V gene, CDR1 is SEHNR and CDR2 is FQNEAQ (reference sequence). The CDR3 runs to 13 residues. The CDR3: CASSFPGHGEQYF. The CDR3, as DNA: TGTGCCAGCAGCTTCCCGGGACATGGGGAGCAGTACTTC.

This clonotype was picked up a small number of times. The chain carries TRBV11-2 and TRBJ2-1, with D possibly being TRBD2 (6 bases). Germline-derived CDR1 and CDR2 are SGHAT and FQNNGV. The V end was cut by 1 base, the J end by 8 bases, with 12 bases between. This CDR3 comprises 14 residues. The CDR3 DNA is TGTGCCAGCAGCTTAGCCGGGAGTCCCCATGAGCAGTTCTTC. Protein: CASSLAGSPHEQFF.

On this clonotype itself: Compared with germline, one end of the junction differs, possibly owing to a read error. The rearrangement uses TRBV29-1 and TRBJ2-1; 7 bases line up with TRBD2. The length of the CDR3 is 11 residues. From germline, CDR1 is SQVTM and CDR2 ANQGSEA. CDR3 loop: CSAELANEQFF. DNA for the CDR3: TGCAGCGCTGAACTAGCGAATGAGCAGTTCTTC.

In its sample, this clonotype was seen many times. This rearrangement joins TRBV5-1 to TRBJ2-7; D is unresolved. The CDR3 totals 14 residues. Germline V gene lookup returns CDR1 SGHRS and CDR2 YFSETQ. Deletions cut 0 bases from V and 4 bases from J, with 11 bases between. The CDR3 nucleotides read TGCGCCAGCAGCTTGGTTGAAAGTGATTACGAGCAGTACTTC. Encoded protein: CASSLVESDYEQYF.

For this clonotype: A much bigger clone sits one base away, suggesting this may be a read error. This chain's CDR3 is CASSFKGTTQFF. CDR3 bases: TGTGCCAGCAGTTTCAAAGGGACTACTCAGTTCTTC. This chain connects TRBV6-6 to TRBJ2-1, with TRBD2 matching over 7 bases. Germline V lookup: CDR1 MNHNY, CDR2 SVGAGI (reference sequence). The ends lost 4 bases at V and 13 bases at J; junction bases unmatched: 7. This CDR3 has 12 residues.

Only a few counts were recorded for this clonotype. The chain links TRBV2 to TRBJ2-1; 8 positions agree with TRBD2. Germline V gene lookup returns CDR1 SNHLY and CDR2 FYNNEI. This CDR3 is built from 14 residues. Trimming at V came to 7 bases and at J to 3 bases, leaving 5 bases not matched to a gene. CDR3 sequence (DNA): TGTGCCAGCATGGCGGGAGGTATCTACAATGAGCAGTTCTTC. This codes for CASMAGGIYNEQFF.

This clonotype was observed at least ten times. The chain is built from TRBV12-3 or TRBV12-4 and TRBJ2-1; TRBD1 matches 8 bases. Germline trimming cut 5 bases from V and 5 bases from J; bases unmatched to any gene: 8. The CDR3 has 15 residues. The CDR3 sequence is CASSNSGTGHNEQFF. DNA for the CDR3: TGTGCCAGCAGTAACTCCGGGACAGGTCACAATGAGCAGTTCTTC.

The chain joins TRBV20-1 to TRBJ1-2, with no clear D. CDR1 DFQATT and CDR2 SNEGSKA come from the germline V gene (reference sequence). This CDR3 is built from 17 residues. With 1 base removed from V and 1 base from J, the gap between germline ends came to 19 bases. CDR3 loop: CSARGPATPGFNYGYTF. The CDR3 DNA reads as TGCAGTGCTAGAGGACCCGCGACACCGGGTTTTAACTATGGCTACACCTTC.

This CDR3 reads CASSLLAGGNSYEQYF. Written as DNA, the CDR3 is TGTGCCAGCAGCTTATTAGCGGGAGGCAACTCCTACGAGCAGTACTTC. The chain links TRBV7-2 to TRBJ2-7, with 10 positions matching TRBD2. The CDR3 has 16 residues. Losses at the gene ends were 2 bases for V and 0 bases for J; bases not matched to a gene: 4. CDR1 is SGHTA and CDR2 is FQGNSA in the germline V gene.

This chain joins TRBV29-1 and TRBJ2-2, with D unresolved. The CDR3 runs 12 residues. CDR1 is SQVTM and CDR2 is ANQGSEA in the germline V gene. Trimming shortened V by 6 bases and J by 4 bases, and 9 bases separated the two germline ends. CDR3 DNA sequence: TGCAGCGTCGGTGGTAGCACCGGGGAGCTGTTTTTT. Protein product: CSVGGSTGELFF.

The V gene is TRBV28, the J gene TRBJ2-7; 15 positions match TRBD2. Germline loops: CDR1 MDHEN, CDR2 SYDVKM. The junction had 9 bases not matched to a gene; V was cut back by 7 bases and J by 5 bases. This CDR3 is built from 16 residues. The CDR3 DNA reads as TGTGCCAGCACCCGGACTAGCGGGAGGGGGGTCCACGAGCAGTACTTC. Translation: CASTRTSGRGVHEQYF.

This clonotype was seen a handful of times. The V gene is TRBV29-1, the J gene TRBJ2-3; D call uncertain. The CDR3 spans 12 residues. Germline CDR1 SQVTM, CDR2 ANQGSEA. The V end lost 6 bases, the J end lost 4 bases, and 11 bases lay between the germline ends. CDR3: CSVRWEADTQYF. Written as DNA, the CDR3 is TGCAGCGTAAGGTGGGAAGCAGATACGCAGTATTTT.

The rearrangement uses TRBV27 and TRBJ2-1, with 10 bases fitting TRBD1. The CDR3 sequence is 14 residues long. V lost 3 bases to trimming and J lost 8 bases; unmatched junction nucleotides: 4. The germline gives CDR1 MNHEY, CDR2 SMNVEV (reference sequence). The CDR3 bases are TGTGCCAGCAGTTTTGAGACAGGGGGCTATGAGCAGTTCTTC. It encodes CASSFETGGYEQFF.

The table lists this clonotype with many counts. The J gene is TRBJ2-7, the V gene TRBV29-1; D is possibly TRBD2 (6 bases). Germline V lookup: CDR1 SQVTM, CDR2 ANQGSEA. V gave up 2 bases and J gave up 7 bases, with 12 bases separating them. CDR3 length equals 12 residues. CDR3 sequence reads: CSVEKAGEEQYF. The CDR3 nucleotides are TGCAGCGTTGAAAAAGCGGGTGAGGAGCAGTACTTC.

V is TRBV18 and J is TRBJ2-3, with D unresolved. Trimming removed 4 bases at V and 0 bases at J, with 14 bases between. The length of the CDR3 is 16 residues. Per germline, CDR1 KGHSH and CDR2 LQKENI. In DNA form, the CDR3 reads TGTGCCAGCTCACTTGGGCGGAGCTCTAGCACAGATACGCAGTATTTT. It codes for CASSLGRSSSTDTQYF.

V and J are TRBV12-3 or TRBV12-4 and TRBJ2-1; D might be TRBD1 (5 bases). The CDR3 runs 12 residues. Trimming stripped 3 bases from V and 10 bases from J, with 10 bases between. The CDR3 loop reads CASSFGAGEQFF. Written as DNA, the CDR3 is TGTGCCAGCAGTTTTGGGGCAGGGGAGCAGTTCTTC.

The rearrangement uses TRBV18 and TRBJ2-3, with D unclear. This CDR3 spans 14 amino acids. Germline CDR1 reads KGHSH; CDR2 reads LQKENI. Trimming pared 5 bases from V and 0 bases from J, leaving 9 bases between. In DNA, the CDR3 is TGTGCCAGCTCAGCTTCCTCTAGCACAGATACGCAGTATTTT. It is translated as CASSASSSTDTQYF. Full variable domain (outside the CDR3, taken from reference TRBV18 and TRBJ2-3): NAGVMQNPRHLVRRRGQEARLRCSPMKGHSHVYWYRQLPEEGLKFMVYLQKENIIDESGMPKERFSAEFPKEGPSILRIQQVVRGDSAAYFCASSASSSTDTQYFGPGTRLTVL.

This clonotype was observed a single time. CDR3 DNA sequence: TGTGCCAGCAGCTTTGGGAAAGCGGGTAACAGTGAGCAGTTCTTC. This sequence encodes CASSFGKAGNSEQFF. V and J are TRBV11-2 and TRBJ2-1, with D tentatively TRBD2 (6 bases). The CDR3 consists of 15 residues. Per germline, CDR1 SGHAT and CDR2 FQNNGV. The ends were cut back, 3 bases at V and 9 bases at J, with 18 bases in the middle.

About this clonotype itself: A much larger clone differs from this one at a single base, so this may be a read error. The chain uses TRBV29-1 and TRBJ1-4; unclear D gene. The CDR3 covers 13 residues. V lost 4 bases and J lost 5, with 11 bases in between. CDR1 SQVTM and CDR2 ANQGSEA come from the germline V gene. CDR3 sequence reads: CSVVVRQNEKLFF. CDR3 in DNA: TGCAGCGTTGTGGTACGGCAAAATGAAAAACTGTTTTTT.

CDR3 sequence (DNA): TGTGCCATCAGCTGGGGCCAGGAGGACACTGAAGCTTTCTTT. Translated, it gives CAISWGQEDTEAFF. The V call is TRBV10-3, the J call TRBJ1-1; D may be TRBD1 (5 bases). The germline V gene has CDR1 ENHRY and CDR2 SYGVKD. The CDR3 sequence is 14 residues long. V lost 6 bases, J lost 3 bases, and 14 bases lay in between.